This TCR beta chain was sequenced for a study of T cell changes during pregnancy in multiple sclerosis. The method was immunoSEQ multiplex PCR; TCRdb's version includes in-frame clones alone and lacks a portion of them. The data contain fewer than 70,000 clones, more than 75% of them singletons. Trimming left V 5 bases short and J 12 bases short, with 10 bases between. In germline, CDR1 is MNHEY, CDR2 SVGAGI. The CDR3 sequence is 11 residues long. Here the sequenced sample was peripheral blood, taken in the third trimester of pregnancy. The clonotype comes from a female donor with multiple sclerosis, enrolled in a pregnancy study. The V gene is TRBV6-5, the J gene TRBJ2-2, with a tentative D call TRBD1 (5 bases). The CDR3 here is CASSVGVKLFF. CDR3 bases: TGTGCCAGCAGTGTAGGGGTGAAGCTGTTTTTT.